Described below is a single T cell receptor (beta chain) sequence and its context. This clone appeared once. It lacks a known antigen. Base qualities are not at hand, and no much larger clone is one base apart. Libraries were made using the immunoSEQ multiplex PCR assay. A mixture of 60 forward primers for TCR Vbeta segments and 13 reverse primers for TCR Jbeta segments was used in the multiplex PCR. The CDR3 region of rearranged TCR beta genes was amplified from genomic DNA with a multiplex PCR assay. The amplified TCR beta libraries were sequenced on the Illumina HiSeq System as 87-base-pair reads. As for how the authors treated the data: A later analysis tallied tens of millions of unique TCR beta chains across the 610 or so repertoires, and approximately 12 million of those chains were shared by two or more donors. Raw reads were error-corrected and collapsed into unique sequences by a nearest-neighbor algorithm in which closely related sequences were merged to remove PCR and sequencing errors. To assign V, D and J gene segments, CDR3 sequences were aligned to IMGT reference sequences. For a sequence to be retained, a match of at least six nucleotides to both a V gene segment and a J gene segment was required. Rearrangements were called productive when the CDR3 lacked stop codons and stayed in frame with V and J; all others were non-productive. CDR3 was defined according to IMGT convention as the region running from the second conserved V-encoded cysteine to the conserved J-encoded phenylalanine. The earlier analysis of 500 to 600 of the donors excluded sequences that lacked an unambiguous match to a single V gene segment. In an earlier analysis of roughly 500 of the donors, V segments were called functional above 56.7% productive rearrangements and were called segregating when the between-donor standard deviation exceeded 5%. A statistical classification framework was developed to diagnose cytomegalovirus status using the catalog of TCR beta chain sequences. In a later analysis, V and J genes were assigned by comparing TCR nucleotide sequences against IMGT/GENE-DB human TR gene sequences. A later analysis assigned CDR3 sequences and most-parsimonious VDJ recombination scenarios with the TCRdist pipeline. A later analysis defined each TCR beta chain by its CDR3 amino acid sequence plus V-gene family, and excluded reads lacking a unique V-gene family. As a way to deal with suspected cross-contamination and a sequencing artifact, a later analysis dropped 640 or so nucleotide sequences that were highly shared and had low generation probability. For each public chain, a later analysis derived a clonal expansion index from normalized ranks of inferred template counts within each repertoire. A later analysis computed generation probabilities with a VDJ recombination model fitted to out-of-frame rearrangements, and checked the results against IGoR. In a later analysis, TCR-TCR, TCR-HLA and TCR-CMV co-occurrence was scored with hypergeometric tests, and a repertoire-size bias correction was applied to TCR pairs. In a later analysis, false discovery rates were estimated by permuting HLA or CMV assignments 20 times. In a later analysis, co-occurring TCRs were grouped using DBSCAN, with TCRdist sequence similarity added in when clustering inside HLA-allele-positive subsets. Repertoires with fewer than 30,000 or more than 120,000 public chains were left out of co-occurrence clustering, as were five repertoires with anomalous nucleotide sharing. TCRdb took this table from immuneACCESS and kept in-frame rearrangements with V and J called. Such tables lack part of the clones; where checked against another copy, unresolved V genes explain under half of the gap, and the rest is unexplained. Clone size and V and J calls were adopted from that table, with D and trimming inferred from the DNA. This sample gives about 180,000 clones in total; about two thirds of them show up just once. The top ten hold under 2.5% of the sample.

The cohort was made up of 500 to 800 healthy bone marrow donors. At the time of sampling, every cohort member was nominally healthy, though immune exposures that went unrecorded were likely present. CMV serostatus was positive for 289 and negative for about 55% of the 666 cohort members, and was not recorded for this donor. A peripheral blood sample was collected from each donor, and TCR beta sequencing was performed on peripheral blood mononuclear cells. The Qiagen DNeasy Blood Extraction Kit was used to extract genomic DNA from the blood cell samples. The data stem from a study of cytomegalovirus exposure and HLA in healthy donors listed by TCRdb under 2017. Background for the entire study: An earlier analysis of around 600 of the donors reported 250 to 300 Gb of sequence data and 100 million to 130 million unique TCR beta sequences from 190 million or so T cells. Roughly 300 gigabases of sequencing data and 91 million or so unique TCR sequences made up an early release that covered 640 HLA-typed donors. Of the roughly 400 genotyped donors, approximately 82% fell in the genetic ancestry cluster associated with self-reported Caucasian donors. The study aimed to test whether cataloging public T cell receptors could reveal signatures of past pathogen exposure. The T cell repertoires of around 730 subjects were profiled by immunosequencing and related to cytomegalovirus serostatus. Along with the approximately 700-subject first cohort, a separate validation cohort of over a hundred different subjects was used. To predict cytomegalovirus infection status, the study brought together high-throughput TCR immunosequencing, statistical association of individual TCRs with disease status, and machine learning. A later analysis re-analyzed previously published TCR beta repertoires from 500 to 700 donors and added high-resolution HLA genotyping to study TCR occurrence patterns. Rather than drawing on any new phenotypic data, the later analysis identified candidate immune exposures from TCR beta sequences and the way those sequences occurred across donors. An earlier analysis of some 500 of the donors used high-throughput TCR beta sequencing to judge whether each TCR beta V gene segment behaved as functional or pseudogenic. Alongside the repertoire data, information on donor age, sex, ethnicity and CMV serostatus was compiled. Genome-wide SNP genotypes for about 55% of the roughly 670 donors were used in a later genetic analysis, which treated that subset as a discovery cohort. All discovery cohort repertoires had been generated on a single sequencing platform. Class I and class II HLA loci were covered by the typing at four-digit resolution. Typing coverage differed by locus: A, B, C, DRB1 and DQB1 were typed in about 629-630 donors, DQA1 in 500 to 550, DPA1 in around 600, and DPB1 in around 440. Several DR-DQ haplotypes were handled as single units for association and clustering because linkage in the cohort was strong. Among about 410 genotyped donors of the cohort, an average of around 240,000 unique TCR beta nucleotide sequences was sequenced per donor, of which 15% to 20% were non-productive.

Here is what the overall study found, with its caveats: A group of highly shared sequence variants was considered likely to be a technical artifact of the sequencing pipeline. Because counts were too low, roughly 17 rarely observed V segments, including chromosome 9 orphons, were left out of the earlier analysis of 500 to 650 of the donors. Cytomegalovirus status was reported to be diagnosed by the classifier with high specificity and sensitivity in both the original and validation cohorts. According to a later genetic analysis, donors in an Asian-associated ancestry cluster had fewer N-insertions in productive TCRs than the approximately 670-donor mean. A further reported finding was that TCR beta sequences accurately predicted the HLA-A and HLA-B alleles for most subjects in the first cohort. When HLA alleles, especially DR and DQ, strongly co-occurred, TCR associations were difficult to assign to individual alleles. A later analysis found that HLA-associated TCR beta chains were more clonally expanded and had lower generation probabilities than equally common non-associated chains. In an earlier analysis of roughly 500 of the donors, most TCR beta V segments appeared in productive rearrangements about 90% or about 30% of the time, broadly matching IMGT annotations. According to a later analysis, most CMV-associated TCR beta chains appeared to be HLA-restricted, and the HLA associations seemed to be driven largely by CMV exposure. While some public TCRs were present in many individuals, most TCR sequences turned up only very rarely across donors. Correlated functional status among segregating V segments might be attributable to linkage disequilibrium, but an unknown experimental factor could not be ruled out. In vitro tests confirmed that a few of the cytomegalovirus-associated TCR beta chains recognize cytomegalovirus antigens. The authors suggested that the approach could potentially be generalized to other disease states and immunological phenotypes. A later analysis reported that several top co-occurrence clusters appeared linked to parvovirus B19, influenza, CMV and Epstein-Barr virus. A later analysis found that TCR association rates varied across HLA loci, with DRB1 alleles showing the most associated TCRs and HLA-C alleles the fewest. The study listed 150 to 200 TCR beta chains as associated with cytomegalovirus. CMV serostatus was the only immune exposure information available for the cohort. In a later analysis, 15,000 to 20,000 TCR beta sequences were associated with specific HLA alleles at a false discovery rate of 0.05. Only TCR beta chains were sequenced in this cohort, and the absence of alpha or paired-chain data limited detectable features. In a later genetic analysis, a missense DCLRE1C variant was associated with V-gene and J-gene trimming of TCR beta chains, and the association was replicated in an independent cohort. Because HLA typing was unavailable for some donors at each locus, only the typed subset was used in association tests. The presence/absence analyses assumed that sequencing depth was roughly uniform across donors, and that assumption may not be true.

The sequencing input was PBMCs. The receptor was derived from a human donor in good health.

For the CDR3, the sequence is CASSLALSDTGELFF. In nucleotide form, the sequence is TGTGCCAGCAGCTTAGCGTTGAGTGACACCGGGGAGCTGTTTTTT. The sequence joins TRBV7-9 to TRBJ2-2; the D gene cannot be named for sure. V is shortened by 0 bases, J by 3 bases, and the region joining them spans 8 bases. According to the germline V gene (reference sequence), CDR1 reads SEHNR and CDR2 reads FQNEAQ. From the cysteine up to the phenylalanine, the CDR3 has a length of 15 residues. The sequence is cut down to CDR3 DNA, 45 bases in frame from base 1.